This is a list of T cell receptor beta chains from one sample in a study of control samples from healthy donors and cancer patients. TCRdb's table, derived via immunoSEQ multiplex PCR, lists solely in-frame clones and lacks some. The repertoire has over 150,000 clones, nearly 96% of them found once; the top ten carry about 0.94%. Input material: blood. The receptor source for this set is a woman aged 25 to 45 in good health. Each CDR3 is given with its conserved first and last residue. D genes are given only for firm matches. Clone size is given for some rows only: seen once, a few or many times, or a class if the clone is expanded.

d_call,j_call,clone_size,cdr3_length,v_call,cdr3_aa,cdr3_nt
TRBD1,TRBJ1-1,NA,15,TRBV6-5,CASSQFGTGVTEAFF,TGTGCCAGCAGTCAGTTCGGGACAGGGGTCACTGAAGCTTTCTTT
TRBD1,TRBJ1-2,NA,18,TRBV28,CASSLWGQGTGSPYGYTF,TGTGCCAGCAGTTTATGGGGTCAGGGGACAGGGTCCCCTTATGGCTACACCTTC
TRBD2,TRBJ2-4,NA,16,TRBV7-9,CASSRGGHPRQNIQYF,TGTGCCAGCAGTCGCGGGGGGCACCCCCGTCAAAACATTCAGTACTTC
TRBD1,TRBJ1-3,NA,18,TRBV5-1,CASSLQGLTGQPGNTIYF,TGCGCCAGCAGCTTGCAAGGTTTGACGGGACAGCCTGGAAACACCATATATTTT
NA,TRBJ2-1,NA,16,TRBV11-1,CASSRLRGSSYNEQFF,TGTGCCAGCAGCCGCTTAAGGGGGAGTTCCTACAATGAGCAGTTCTTC
NA,TRBJ1-1,NA,14,TRBV28,CASSLPNLNTEAFF,TGTGCCAGCAGTTTACCGAACCTGAACACTGAAGCTTTCTTT
TRBD1,TRBJ1-2,NA,14,TRBV6-5,CASSRQGLGYGYTF,TGTGCCAGCAGCAGACAGGGGCTCGGCTATGGCTACACCTTC
NA,TRBJ2-7,NA,11,TRBV27,CASTVSYEQYF,TGTGCCAGCACGGTGTCCTACGAGCAGTACTTC
NA,TRBJ1-1,NA,13,TRBV7-9,CASSLEGNTEAFF,TGTGCCAGCAGCTTAGAGGGTAACACTGAAGCTTTCTTT
NA,TRBJ1-3,NA,13,TRBV6-2/TRBV6-3,CASTPGIRNTIYF,TGTGCCAGCACCCCCGGGATCCGAAACACCATATATTTT
NA,TRBJ2-3,NA,14,TRBV20-1,CSASLGRGTDTQYF,TGCAGTGCTAGTCTCGGGAGAGGCACAGATACGCAGTATTTT
NA,TRBJ2-4,NA,17,TRBV4-1,CASSLLPGGLAKNIQYF,TGCGCCAGCAGCCTCCTACCTGGGGGCTTAGCCAAAAACATTCAGTACTTC
NA,TRBJ1-5,NA,14,TRBV25-1,CASSTTGQNQPQHF,TGTGCCAGCAGTACTACGGGACAAAATCAGCCCCAGCATTTT
NA,TRBJ2-1,NA,16,TRBV28,CASSSWWTVSYNEQFF,TGTGCCAGCAGTTCCTGGTGGACAGTCTCCTACAATGAGCAGTTCTTC
NA,TRBJ2-1,NA,12,TRBV25-1,CASNPGYNEQFF,TGTGCCAGCAACCCGGGATACAATGAGCAGTTCTTC
TRBD1,TRBJ1-5,NA,14,TRBV10-3,CAIRSDRLEMPQHF,TGTGCCATCAGATCGGACAGGCTCGAGATGCCCCAGCATTTT
NA,TRBJ1-6,once,14,TRBV12-5,CATRNEHGNSPLHF,TGTGCTACCCGGAACGAGCACGGCAATTCACCCCTCCACTTT
NA,TRBJ2-7,NA,13,TRBV7-6,CASSQTETYEQYF,TGTGCCAGCAGCCAGACAGAGACCTACGAGCAGTACTTC
NA,TRBJ2-7,NA,12,TRBV7-2,CASSLWGYEQYF,TGTGCCAGCAGCTTATGGGGGTACGAGCAGTACTTC
NA,TRBJ1-5,NA,14,TRBV10-2,CASSTDGSNQPQHF,TGCGCCAGCAGTACTGACGGTAGCAATCAGCCCCAGCATTTT
NA,TRBJ1-1,NA,13,TRBV19,CASSTRFNTEAFF,TGTGCCAGTAGTACCAGATTCAACACTGAAGCTTTCTTT
NA,TRBJ2-1,NA,17,TRBV18,CASSLPPGRGSYNEQFF,TGTGCCAGCTCACTACCGCCTGGCAGGGGCTCCTACAATGAGCAGTTCTTC
NA,TRBJ2-7,NA,14,TRBV20-1,CSASSVSGAYEQYF,TGCAGTGCTAGTTCGGTCTCCGGTGCCTACGAGCAGTACTTC
NA,TRBJ2-2,NA,16,TRBV11-2,CASSLVFRTNTGELFF,TGTGCCAGCAGCTTAGTTTTCAGGACGAACACCGGGGAGCTGTTTTTT
NA,TRBJ1-6,NA,17,TRBV4-1,CASSQKTTQTYNSPLHF,TGCGCCAGCAGCCAAAAAACGACACAAACCTATAATTCACCCCTCCACTTT
TRBD2,TRBJ2-7,NA,15,TRBV27,CASSWTSGPSYEQYF,TGTGCCAGCAGTTGGACTAGCGGACCCTCCTACGAGCAGTACTTC
TRBD1,TRBJ1-2,NA,16,TRBV7-9,CASSLAPRTGDQGYTF,TGTGCCAGCAGCTTAGCCCCCCGCACAGGGGATCAAGGCTACACCTTC
TRBD1,TRBJ1-1,NA,13,TRBV29-1,CSVETGGNTEAFF,TGCAGCGTTGAGACAGGGGGTAACACTGAAGCTTTCTTT
NA,TRBJ2-1,NA,14,TRBV18,CASSLGGGRNEQFF,TGTGCCAGCTCACTCGGTGGGGGCCGCAATGAGCAGTTCTTC
NA,TRBJ2-2,NA,15,TRBV15,CATSRGDSGTGELFF,TGTGCCACCAGCAGAGGGGACTCAGGGACCGGGGAGCTGTTTTTT
NA,TRBJ2-2,NA,13,TRBV14,CASNTVNTGELFF,TGTGCCAGCAACACCGTAAACACCGGGGAGCTGTTTTTT
NA,TRBJ1-4,NA,15,TRBV6-5,CASSYGAGTGEKLFF,TGTGCCAGCAGTTACGGTGCAGGGACCGGTGAAAAACTGTTTTTT
NA,TRBJ1-1,NA,14,TRBV7-9,CASTKDLSGTEAFF,TGTGCCAGCACCAAGGATCTTTCGGGGACTGAAGCTTTCTTT
TRBD1,TRBJ2-3,NA,14,TRBV6-6,CASSYRTGTDTQYF,TGTGCCAGCAGTTATCGGACAGGGACAGATACGCAGTATTTT
NA,TRBJ2-7,NA,12,TRBV11-2,CASSFDRYEQYF,TGTGCCAGCAGCTTCGACAGATACGAGCAGTACTTC
NA,TRBJ2-3,NA,16,TRBV10-3,CAIRNPGDPSTDTQYF,TGTGCCATCAGAAACCCAGGGGACCCTAGCACAGATACGCAGTATTTT
NA,TRBJ2-5,NA,14,TRBV6-5,CASSYSEVQETQYF,TGTGCCAGCAGTTACTCCGAGGTCCAAGAGACCCAGTACTTC
NA,TRBJ1-4,NA,15,TRBV7-9,CASSLVGGPNEKLFF,TGTGCCAGCAGCTTAGTTGGGGGCCCTAATGAAAAACTGTTTTTT
TRBD1,TRBJ2-3,once,16,TRBV24-1,CATSDTGTVSTDTQYF,TGTGCCACCAGTGATACCGGGACAGTAAGCACAGATACGCAGTATTTT
NA,TRBJ1-2,NA,15,TRBV19,CASSPGVIKNYGYTF,TGTGCCAGTAGTCCAGGGGTGATCAAAAACTATGGCTACACCTTC
TRBD2,TRBJ2-1,NA,16,TRBV28,CASSIGTSSWNNEQFF,TGTGCCAGCAGTATCGGGACTAGCAGTTGGAACAATGAGCAGTTCTTC
TRBD1,TRBJ1-4,NA,14,TRBV11-2,CASSLGQGNEKLFF,TGTGCCAGCAGCCTCGGACAGGGTAATGAAAAACTGTTTTTT
TRBD1,TRBJ2-1,NA,15,TRBV28,CASMHRGSSYNEQFF,TGTGCCAGCATGCACAGGGGAAGCTCCTACAATGAGCAGTTCTTC
NA,TRBJ2-5,NA,16,TRBV4-1,CASSQALGSSQETQYF,TGCGCCAGCAGCCAAGCACTTGGGAGCAGCCAAGAGACCCAGTACTTC
NA,TRBJ2-2,NA,10,TRBV30,CAWDTGELFF,TGTGCCTGGGATACCGGGGAGCTGTTTTTT
TRBD2,TRBJ2-1,NA,18,TRBV28,CASSGSGRIGSSYNEQFF,TGTGCCAGCAGTGGTAGCGGGAGGATTGGGTCCTCCTACAATGAGCAGTTCTTC
NA,TRBJ1-2,NA,13,TRBV6-1,CASSEAGVYGYTF,TGTGCCAGCAGTGAGGCAGGGGTCTATGGCTACACCTTC
NA,TRBJ1-5,NA,13,TRBV2,CASTTYGGQPQHF,TGTGCCAGCACCACGTACGGGGGACAGCCCCAGCATTTT
NA,TRBJ2-1,NA,13,TRBV13,CASREVTYNEQFF,TGTGCCAGCAGGGAGGTCACCTACAATGAGCAGTTCTTC
NA,TRBJ1-3,NA,13,TRBV25-1,CASSEQGGNTIYF,TGTGCCAGCAGTGAACAGGGTGGAAACACCATATATTTT
TRBD2,TRBJ2-1,NA,17,TRBV28,CASSLRTSGGPYNEQFF,TGTGCCAGCAGTTTAAGAACTAGCGGGGGCCCCTACAATGAGCAGTTCTTC
TRBD1,TRBJ2-7,once,13,TRBV27,CASSPRGLYEQYF,TGTGCCAGCAGTCCCAGGGGGTTATACGAGCAGTACTTC
NA,TRBJ1-4,NA,15,TRBV28,CASRARGPSNEKLFF,TGTGCCAGCAGGGCAAGGGGACCTTCTAATGAAAAACTGTTTTTT